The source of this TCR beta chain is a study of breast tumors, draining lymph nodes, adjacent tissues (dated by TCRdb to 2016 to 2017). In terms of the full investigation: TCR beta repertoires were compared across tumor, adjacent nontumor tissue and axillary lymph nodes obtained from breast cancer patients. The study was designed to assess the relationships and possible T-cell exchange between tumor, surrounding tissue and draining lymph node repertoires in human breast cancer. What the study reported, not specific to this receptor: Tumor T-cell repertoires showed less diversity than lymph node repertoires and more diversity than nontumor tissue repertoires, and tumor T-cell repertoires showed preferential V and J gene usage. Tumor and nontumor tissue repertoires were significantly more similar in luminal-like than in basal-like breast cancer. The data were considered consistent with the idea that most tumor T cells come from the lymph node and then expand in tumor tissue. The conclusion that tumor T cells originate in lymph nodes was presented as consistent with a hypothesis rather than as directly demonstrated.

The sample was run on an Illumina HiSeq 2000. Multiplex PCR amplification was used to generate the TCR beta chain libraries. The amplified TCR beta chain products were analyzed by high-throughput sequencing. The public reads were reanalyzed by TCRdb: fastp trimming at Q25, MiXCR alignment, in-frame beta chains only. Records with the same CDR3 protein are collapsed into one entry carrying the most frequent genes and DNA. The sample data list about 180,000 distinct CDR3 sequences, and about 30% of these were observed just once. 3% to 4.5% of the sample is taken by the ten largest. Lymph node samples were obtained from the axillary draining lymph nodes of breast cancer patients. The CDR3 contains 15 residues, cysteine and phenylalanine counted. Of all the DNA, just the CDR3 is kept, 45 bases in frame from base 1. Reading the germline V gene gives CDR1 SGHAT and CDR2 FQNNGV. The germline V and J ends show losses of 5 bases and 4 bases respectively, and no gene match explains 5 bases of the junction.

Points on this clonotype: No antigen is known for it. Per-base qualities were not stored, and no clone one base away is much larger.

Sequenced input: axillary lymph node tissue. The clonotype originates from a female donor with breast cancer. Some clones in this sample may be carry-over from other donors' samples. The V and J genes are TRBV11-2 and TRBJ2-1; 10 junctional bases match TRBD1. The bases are TGTGCCAGCAGCATATGGGACAGGGGTTACAATGAGCAGTTCTTC. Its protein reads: CASSIWDRGYNEQFF.